Below, 14 T cell receptor beta chains from the same sample are listed, as sequenced in a study of OX40 agonist ivuxolimab in advanced cancers. This table comes from immunoSEQ multiplex PCR, and its TCRdb copy is limited to in-frame clones, with some not included. This sample carries some 96,000 clones, about 88% of them seen once, and the ten largest clones take around 0.16%. The sequenced sample was CD4+ or CD8+ T cells sorted from blood, obtained in a trial of the OX40 agonist ivuxolimab. These receptors were taken from an adult with an advanced solid tumor such as melanoma, head and neck, liver or kidney cancer.

The V and J genes are TRBV28 and TRBJ1-5; D is undetermined. This CDR3 comprises 16 residues. The germline gives CDR1 MDHEN, CDR2 SYDVKM. With 6 bases removed from V and 0 bases from J, the gap between germline ends came to 15 bases. CDR3 bases: TGTGCCAGCAGCCAAACCCGGCGAATTAGCAATCAGCCCCAGCATTTT. Protein: CASSQTRRISNQPQHF.

The chain combines TRBV5-1 with TRBJ2-5, with TRBD1 identical over 9 bases. Per germline, CDR1 SGHRS and CDR2 YFSETQ. This CDR3 has 17 amino acids. Losses at the gene ends were 0 bases for V and 2 bases for J; bases not matched to a gene: 8. The CDR3 is CASSLGVLGTGQETQYF. The CDR3 DNA reads as TGCGCCAGCAGCTTGGGCGTCTTGGGGACAGGGCAAGAGACCCAGTACTTC.

This rearrangement joins TRBV28 to TRBJ2-3; 8 bases are shared with TRBD2. Germline values: CDR1 MDHEN, CDR2 SYDVKM. CDR3 length equals 17 residues. V lost 5 bases, J lost 1 base, and 11 bases stayed unmatched. CDR3 nucleotide sequence: TGTGCCAGCAGTCCGTCTACCGGGAGGGGGGGCACAGATACGCAGTATTTT. This sequence encodes CASSPSTGRGGTDTQYF.

V and J are TRBV4-1 and TRBJ1-1, with D possibly matching TRBD1 (5 bases). CDR1 MGHRA and CDR2 YSYEKL come from the germline V gene. Deletions cut 2 bases from V and 5 bases from J, with 9 bases between. The CDR3 consists of 13 residues. This chain's CDR3 is CASSQLPGTEAFF. The CDR3, as DNA: TGCGCCAGCAGCCAACTTCCAGGGACTGAAGCTTTCTTT.

Worth noting for this clone: Other DNA sequences within the sample encode an identical CDR3. The chain has TRBV28 and TRBJ2-7; 7 bases are a match to TRBD2. The CDR3 has 12 residues. V was pared by 3 bases and J by 6 bases, with 2 bases of the junction left unmatched. Per germline, CDR1 MDHEN and CDR2 SYDVKM. The CDR3 sequence: CASSLLAAEQYF. CDR3 DNA: TGTGCCAGCAGTTTGCTAGCGGCCGAGCAGTACTTC.

The rearrangement links TRBV5-8 to TRBJ2-5; a possible D gene is TRBD1 (6 bases). From germline, CDR1 is SGHTS and CDR2 YDEGEE. The CDR3 is made up of 15 amino acids. V dropped 0 bases and J dropped 2 bases, with 11 bases sitting between them. CDR3 region: CASSLVGQTQETQYF. The DNA for the CDR3 is TGTGCCAGCAGCTTGGTTGGACAGACGCAAGAGACCCAGTACTTC.

The CDR3 bases are TGTGCCAGCTCACCATCCTCCTACGAGCAGTACTTC. It specifies CASSPSSYEQYF. This chain links TRBV18 with TRBJ2-5; D is unresolved. The J call may be mistaken, given a closer DNA end match to TRBJ2-7. Germline-derived CDR1 and CDR2 are KGHSH and LQKENI. This CDR3 is 12 amino acids long.

The gene calls are TRBV6-1 and TRBJ2-2, with D unresolved. Trimming took off 4 bases at V and 0 bases at J, with 9 bases between the two ends. Germline V gives CDR1 MNHNS, CDR2 SASEGT. This CDR3 is 15 amino acids long. The CDR3 bases are TGTGCCAGCAGTGGAAGCGTCGCGAACACCGGGGAGCTGTTTTTT. Its protein is CASSGSVANTGELFF.

The chain employs TRBV4-1 and TRBJ1-5, with TRBD1 matching 9 bases. CDR1 and CDR2 (germline): MGHRA, YSYEKL. The CDR3 runs to 14 residues. With 1 base clipped from V and 6 bases from J, the junction kept 1 base outside the gene matches. The CDR3 loop reads CASSQGQGGQPQHF. DNA of the CDR3: TGCGCCAGCAGCCAAGGACAGGGGGGTCAGCCCCAGCATTTT.

V is TRBV5-1 and J is TRBJ2-7; perhaps TRBD1 as D (6 bases). From germline, CDR1 is SGHRS and CDR2 YFSETQ. V lost 5 bases, J lost 5 bases, and 17 bases lay in between. This CDR3 is 14 amino acids long. The CDR3 reads CASSLANQGNEQYF. In DNA, the CDR3 is TGCGCCAGCAGTCTTGCCAATCAGGGGAACGAGCAGTACTTC.

The chain links TRBV6-6 to TRBJ2-5; no definite D call. V was trimmed by 6 bases and J by 4 bases, leaving 6 bases between them. In germline, CDR1 is MNHNY, CDR2 SVGAGI (reference sequence). The CDR3 has 11 residues. CDR3 coding DNA: TGTGCCAGCAGGTATCTAGAGACCCAGTACTTC. Translating gives CASRYLETQYF.

The chain recombines TRBV5-1 with TRBJ1-1; no clear D gene. Trimming removed 4 bases from V and 4 bases from J, with 23 bases in between. The CDR3 runs 17 residues. Germline V gives CDR1 SGHRS, CDR2 YFSETQ. CDR3 protein: CASSLDGMSAVGTEAFF. The CDR3 nucleotides read TGCGCCAGCAGCCTGGACGGGATGAGTGCCGTGGGCACTGAAGCTTTCTTT.

This clone has just one count. This rearrangement joins TRBV27 to TRBJ2-7; D not resolved. Germline-derived CDR1 and CDR2 are MNHEY and SMNVEV (reference sequence). This CDR3 is 13 amino acids long. V dropped 6 bases and J dropped 6 bases, with 15 bases sitting between them. The CDR3: CASSPTPHSEQYF. The CDR3, as DNA: TGTGCCAGCAGCCCCACACCTCACTCCGAGCAGTACTTC.

This clone has just a few counts. This chain links TRBV27 with TRBJ2-5; 10 nucleotides align to TRBD2. V lost 2 bases and J lost 5; bases outside the gene matches: 8. Germline CDR1 is MNHEY and CDR2 is SMNVEV (reference sequence). The CDR3 length is 16 residues. The CDR3 here is CASSLTSGAPLETQYF. CDR3 sequence (DNA): TGTGCCAGCAGTTTAACTAGCGGGGCCCCTTTGGAGACCCAGTACTTC.